This paragraph covers one T cell receptor beta chain sequence. Its antigen target is currently unknown. No quality values exist for individual bases; no much larger clone is one base distant. The germline V gene yields SGDLS for CDR1 and YYNGEE for CDR2. V ends up 3 bases short and J 5 bases short, with an unmatched junction base count of 5. From the cysteine through the phenylalanine, the CDR3 covers 14 amino acids. Only the CDR3 DNA is retained, 42 bases long and in frame from the first base. This sample was included in a study of T cell responses to AZD1222 COVID-19 vaccine (dated by TCRdb to the early 2020s). With respect to the entire study: AZD1222 recipients with second doses at about 4 weeks or about 12 weeks were pooled, because spike-specific TCR depth and breadth did not differ between schedules. TCR sequencing covered fewer than 250 trial participants: roughly 200 given two doses of AZD1222 and 26 given two doses of MenACWY control vaccine. Trial participants were enrolled by age into 18-55, 56-69 and 70-plus year subgroups, with about 150, 28 and 57 TCR-sequenced participants respectively.

Results the study describes overall, beyond this receptor: In the small 56-69-year group, the increase in depth fell short of significance, most likely because of low power. Because no day 14 peak-response samples were available, repertoires were characterized only after the peak T cell response. Epitopes outside the regions mutated in the B.1.351 and B.1.1.7 variants were reportedly recognized by nearly half of the unique spike-specific TCRs. After two AZD1222 doses, both the breadth and the depth of spike-specific TCRs were significantly higher than at day 0 and than in MenACWY recipients. Conclusions about previously exposed vaccinees are limited because only a handful of AZD1222 recipients were SARS-CoV-2 seropositive at baseline. Most participants were white British and females outnumbered males, and the authors suggested that clonal diversity may have been underestimated. CD4 TCRs associated with the vaccine covered the entire spike protein, and the dominant responses were in regions 160-218 and 743-854.

This specimen's time point label, interpreted: baseline before first vaccination. Vaccinee samples came from UK trials COV001 and COV002, including a single-blind randomized controlled phase 2/3 trial of AZD1222 (ChAdOx1 nCoV-19) in healthy adults. For TCRbeta chain sequencing, PBMC samples from trial participants were taken at day 0 and at day 28 after the second dose. The CDR3 regions of human TCRbeta chains were subjected to immunosequencing. The original methods were these. TCRs in the repertoires were compared against a reference library of SARS-CoV-2-specific TCRs that had been generated with the MIRA antigen-specificity platform. Breadth was defined as the fraction of unique TCRs that were SARS-CoV-2-associated, and depth was defined as the fraction of total T cells that were SARS-CoV-2-associated. Using the MIRA data, each spike-specific TCR was assigned both to the spike region to which the TCR was reactive and to a CD4 or CD8 class. Log10-transformed breadth and depth values were compared by one-way ANOVA with Sidak's multiple comparisons tests. TCRdb retrieved this table from immuneACCESS and kept in-frame rearrangements only. Not all clones are present; in checked studies, unresolved V genes account for under half, and no reason is known for the remainder. Clone size and the V and J calls come from that table; the DNA yielded D and trimming. The sample table records 95,000 to 150,000 clones; 87% of these occur just once. Of the sample, 1% to 1.5% is held by the ten largest clones.

The rearrangement joined TRBV9 to TRBJ1-2; TRBD1 fits 9 bases in the junction. The sample was peripheral blood, taken on day 0 of AZD1222 vaccination. The sequence was obtained from an adult in good health. The DNA reads TGTGCCAGCAGCGGAGGACAGGGGATTTATGGCTACACCTTC. Translated, it reads CASSGGQGIYGYTF.